The sequence of this T cell receptor (beta chain) was determined in a study of blood T cells in healthy people across ages. The authors ran a second PCR of 7 to 11 cycles using a sample-barcoded 5' primer and a J-beta primer mix. At least 2.5 million CDR3-containing paired-end reads were obtained per sample. TCRdb redid the calling of the 5' RACE reads with MiXCR, one entry per CDR3 protein. The sample holds about 2 million distinct CDR3 sequences, about 50% seen once. The CDR3 loop spans 17 amino acids. V lost 2 bases, J lost 0 bases, and 8 bases stayed unmatched. The sequence derives from a woman aged 35 to 49 in good health. The sample consisted of blood. The J gene is TRBJ2-3, the V gene TRBV12-3 or TRBV12-4; TRBD2 matches at 7 bases. The CDR3 nucleotides read TGTGCCAGCAGTTTACTCGTTGGGACTACTAGCACAGATACGCAGTATTTT. Amino acid sequence: CASSLLVGTTSTDTQYF.